The clone carrying this TCR beta chain was counted between two and nine times. Its cognate antigen is unknown. The data belong to a study of T cell responses to AZD1222 COVID-19 vaccine. The overall study: Second doses were pooled across both intervals (about 4 or about 12 weeks).

Profiled with immunoSEQ multiplex PCR; TCRdb holds only in-frame clones, not every one. Among 75,000 to 100,000 clones, about nine tenths were seen once, and the ten largest hold 1.5% to 2%. Study outcomes and limitations: Researchers report vaccine-associated CD4 TCRs spanning spike, with dominance at 160-218 and 743-854. White British donors predominated, females outnumbered males, and clonal diversity was possibly underestimated. At baseline, just a handful of AZD1222 recipients tested seropositive.

Germline V gene data show CDR1 as GTSNPN and CDR2 as SVGIG (reference sequence). Trimming took 3 bases from V and 8 from J, leaving 8 bases between them. The CDR3 is 11 residues long. The V gene is TRBV30, the J gene TRBJ1-3; D uncertain. This TCR was recovered from an adult in good health. This specimen consisted of peripheral blood, obtained on day 0 of AZD1222 vaccination. CDR3 coding DNA: TGTGCCTGGAGCCTCCGGGACACCATATATTTT. Its protein is CAWSLRDTIYF.